This T cell receptor beta chain originates from a study of Graves' ophthalmopathy and Graves' hyperthyroidism. The wider study: Absence of ophthalmopathy within 18 months of follow-up defined stable hyperthyroidism.

Details on this clonotype: Its antigen remains unknown.

Study findings and constraints: Clonotypes were expanded in thyroid at above 0.001 frequency, and most also appeared in blood. The model forecast ophthalmopathy progression, reaching about 70% sensitivity and around 72% specificity.

Excluded were patients with other autoimmune diseases, uncontrolled infections, pregnancy or lactation. TCR beta CDR3 amplification used RNA transcripts. Second-round multiplex PCR followed a first-round RT-PCR using HTBI primers. MiXCR, applied by TCRdb to the multiplex PCR reads, yields one record per CDR3 protein. The repertoire holds around 520,000 distinct CDR3 sequences, with about 35% as singletons. Per germline, CDR1 DFQATT and CDR2 SNEGSKA (reference sequence). Trimming took off 1 base at V and 0 bases at J, with 10 bases between the two ends. The CDR3 totals 15 residues. This TCR was sampled from an adult man with Graves' hyperthyroidism. The rearrangement uses TRBV20-1 and TRBJ1-5; possibly TRBD1 for D (5 bases). Specimen: peripheral blood or thyroid tissue (not recorded which). CDR3 loop: CSARVSQGSNQPQHF. The CDR3 DNA follows: TGCAGTGCTAGAGTCTCCCAGGGTAGCAATCAGCCCCAGCATTTT.